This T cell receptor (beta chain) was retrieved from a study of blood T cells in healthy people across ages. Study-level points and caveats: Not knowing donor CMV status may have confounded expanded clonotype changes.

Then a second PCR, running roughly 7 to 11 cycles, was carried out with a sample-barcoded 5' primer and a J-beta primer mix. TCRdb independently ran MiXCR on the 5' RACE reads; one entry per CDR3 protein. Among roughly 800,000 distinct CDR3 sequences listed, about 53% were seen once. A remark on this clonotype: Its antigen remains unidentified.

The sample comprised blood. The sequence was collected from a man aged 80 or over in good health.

The CDR3 sequence: CASSGGQSTDTQYF. CDR3 in DNA: TGTGCCAGCAGTGGCGGCCAGAGCACAGATACGCAGTATTTT. The chain recombines TRBV6-6 with TRBJ2-3; D call uncertain. There are 14 residues in the CDR3. CDR1 and CDR2 from the germline V gene are MNHNY and SVGAGI (reference sequence). V was cut by 5 bases and J by 0 bases, with 9 bases left in between.